This TCR beta chain was profiled in a study of blood T cell repertoires in COVID-19. Study summary: Acute and convalescent COVID-19 samples came from the United States, Italy and Spain. T cells, B-cell-depleted T cells, or PBMCs provided the cDNA or gDNA that served as material.

The V gene end was trimmed by 6 bases and the J gene end by 4 bases; junction bases not matched to a gene: 3. Germline V CDR1 and CDR2: MNHEY, SVGAGI. The CDR3 is 14 amino acids. In the study's own analysis: Amplification from reference gene primers served as the basis for estimated nucleated cell counts. Clones were sequenced by immunoSEQ multiplex PCR, and TCRdb holds only the in-frame ones, with some missing. V and J calls and clone size are copied from that table; D and trimming were computed from the DNA. The table lists roughly 40,000 clones, around 79% of them singletons. The sequenced sample was peripheral blood. The chain combines TRBV6-5 with TRBJ2-5, with TRBD2 identical over 12 bases. This clonotype originated in a human donor in a cohort sampled during active COVID-19. CDR3 nucleotides: TGTGCCAGCAGACAGGGACTAGCGGGAGAGACCCAGTACTTC. It specifies CASRQGLAGETQYF.